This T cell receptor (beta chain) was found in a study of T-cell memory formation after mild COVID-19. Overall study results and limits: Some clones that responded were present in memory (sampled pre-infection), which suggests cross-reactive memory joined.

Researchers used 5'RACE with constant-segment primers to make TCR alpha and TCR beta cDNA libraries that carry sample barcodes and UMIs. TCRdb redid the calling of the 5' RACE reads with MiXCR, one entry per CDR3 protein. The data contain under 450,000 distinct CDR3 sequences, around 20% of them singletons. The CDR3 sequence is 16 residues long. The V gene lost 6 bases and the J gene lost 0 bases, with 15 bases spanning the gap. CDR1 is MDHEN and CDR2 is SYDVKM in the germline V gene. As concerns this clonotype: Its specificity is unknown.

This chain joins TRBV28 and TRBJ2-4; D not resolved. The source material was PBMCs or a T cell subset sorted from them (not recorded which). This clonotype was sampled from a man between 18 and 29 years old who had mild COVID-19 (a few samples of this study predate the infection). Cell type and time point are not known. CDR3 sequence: CASSRTVLLAKNIQYF. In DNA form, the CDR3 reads TGTGCCAGCAGCCGAACAGTACTCCTAGCCAAAAACATTCAGTACTTC.